Listed below are T cell receptor beta chains from one sample, sequenced in a study of T cells in Graves' hyperthyroidism and ophthalmopathy. TCRdb reprocessed the multiplex PCR reads with MiXCR, giving one entry per CDR3 protein. The data contain hundreds of thousands of distinct CDR3 sequences, roughly 14% of them seen just once; the ten biggest clones take up 3.5% to 4.5%. The sample was blood. These receptors all come from a woman aged 35 to 49 with Graves' ophthalmopathy. Both conserved end residues are part of each CDR3. D genes are given only for firm matches. Not every row has a clone size; where given, it reads once, few, many or a size class.

-,TRBV13,-,TRBJ2-7,TGTGCCAGCAGCTTAGGATTTAGGAGGGATTTTGGTCTGGCGGACTACGAGCAGTACTTC,CASSLGFRRDFGLADYEQYF
many,TRBV7-8,-,TRBJ1-1,TGTGCCAGCACCTCAGGGTTGAACACTGAAGCTTTCTTT,CASTSGLNTEAFF
many,TRBV5-8,TRBD2,TRBJ2-7,TGTGCCAGCAGCCGGACTAGCTTTGGCTCCTACGAGCAGTACTTC,CASSRTSFGSYEQYF
-,TRBV20-1,-,TRBJ2-7,TGCAGTGCCGGGACACATACCTACGAGCAGTACTTC,CSAGTHTYEQYF
few,TRBV20-1,TRBD1,TRBJ2-7,TGCAGTGCTAGAGGACAGGGGGCGATCTACGAGCAGTACTTC,CSARGQGAIYEQYF
few,TRBV19,TRBD1,TRBJ1-4,TGTGCCAGTAGCGGCTGGGACAGGGTGGCTATAGGTGAAAAACTGTTTTTT,CASSGWDRVAIGEKLFF
many,TRBV7-2,-,TRBJ2-5,TGTGCCAGCAGCACCTCCCCTGGGACCCAGTACTTC,CASSTSPGTQYF
many,TRBV11-2,-,TRBJ1-2,TGTGCCAGCAGCTTACCGGGGACTGCTCGCTATGGCTACACCTTC,CASSLPGTARYGYTF
many,TRBV28,-,TRBJ1-1,TGTGCCAGCAGTCCCCGGGACACCCTTAGAGCTTTCTTT,CASSPRDTLRAFF
many,TRBV18,-,TRBJ1-5,TGTGCCAGCTCAGTCTACAGGGATGGTCAGCCCCAGCATTTT,CASSVYRDGQPQHF
many,TRBV27,TRBD2,TRBJ2-7,TGTGCCAGCAGTTTGGTACTAGCGGGAGGGCCTTACCACGAGCAGTACTTC,CASSLVLAGGPYHEQYF
few,TRBV6-2/TRBV6-3,-,TRBJ1-5,TGTGCCAGCAGATCGGTGGTTAGCAATCAGCCCCAGCATTTT,CASRSVVSNQPQHF
many,TRBV19,-,TRBJ2-2,TGTGCCAGTAGTATAGATCTTAGCGTTTTGGTCACCGGGGAGCTGTTTTTT,CASSIDLSVLVTGELFF
many,TRBV7-3,-,TRBJ2-7,TGTGCCAGCAGCTTAAATCAGGGAAGCGACGAGCAGTACTTC,CASSLNQGSDEQYF
many,TRBV2,-,TRBJ2-7,TGTGCCAGCAGTGAAGCCGCGGGACGCTCCTACGAGCAGTACTTC,CASSEAAGRSYEQYF
many,TRBV5-1,-,TRBJ1-2,TGCGCCAGCAGCCCCCCCGGGGAGAGCGGTGGCTACACCTTC,CASSPPGESGGYTF
many,TRBV20-1,-,TRBJ1-1,TGCAGCGCTAAACAGGGATACACTGAAGCTTTCTTT,CSAKQGYTEAFF
many,TRBV19,-,TRBJ1-2,TGTGCCAGTTCCCCCCGGGATAGGGGCTACACCTTC,CASSPRDRGYTF
many,TRBV7-9,-,TRBJ2-5,TGTGCCAGCAGCGTAACCGGGGTTTGGGATCGTCAAGAGACCCAGTACTTC,CASSVTGVWDRQETQYF
many,TRBV12-5,TRBD2,TRBJ2-5,TGTGCTAGTGGTACGGGACTAGCGGGACTAATCCGAACCGAAGAGACCCAGTACTTC,CASGTGLAGLIRTEETQYF
-,TRBV7-3,TRBD1,TRBJ2-2,TGTGCCAGCAGCTTACCAACGGACAGGGTGGGCACCGGGGAGCTGTTTTTT,CASSLPTDRVGTGELFF
many,TRBV10-3,-,TRBJ1-5,TGTGCCATCAGTGACGGGGATCAGCCCCAGCATTTT,CAISDGDQPQHF
many,TRBV2,-,TRBJ2-5,TGTGCCAGCAGTGCAAGGCAGACACAAGAGACCCAGTACTTC,CASSARQTQETQYF
many,TRBV28,-,TRBJ2-7,TGTGCCAGCAGTCCCCGGGACTTCTTCATATACGAGCAGTACTTC,CASSPRDFFIYEQYF
-,TRBV3-1,-,TRBJ1-2,TGTGCCAGCAGCCAAGATGGCGGGACATATGGCTACACCTTC,CASSQDGGTYGYTF
many,TRBV6-5,TRBD1,TRBJ2-6,TGTGCCAGCATACGGGGACAGCACTCTGGGGCCAACGTCCTGACTTTC,CASIRGQHSGANVLTF
many,TRBV10-3,-,TRBJ1-2,TGTGCCATCAGTCTGGGAGAGGGATATGGCTACACCTTC,CAISLGEGYGYTF
many,TRBV6-2/TRBV6-3,TRBD1,TRBJ1-5,TGTGCCAGTGCCAGGGGGGAACAGCCCCAGCATTTT,CASARGEQPQHF
many,TRBV2,-,TRBJ2-6,TGTGCCAGCAGTGGTCGGCTAGGGATCGGTGGGGCCAACGTCCTGACTTTC,CASSGRLGIGGANVLTF
many,TRBV30,TRBD2,TRBJ2-7,TGTGCCTTTGCGGCTAGCGGGAGGAGCGAGCAGTACTTC,CAFAASGRSEQYF
-,TRBV7-2,-,TRBJ1-3,TGTGCCAGCAGCTTGTGGGGGGAGGATGGAAACACCATATATTTT,CASSLWGEDGNTIYF
-,TRBV7-6,TRBD2,TRBJ2-5,TGTGCCAGCAGCCAATGGGGGGGTAGCGGGATCCAAGAGACCCAGTACTTC,CASSQWGGSGIQETQYF
-,TRBV15,TRBD2,TRBJ2-7,TGTGCCACCAGCAGAGGAAGTGCTAGCGGGACAACCTACGAGCAGTACTTC,CATSRGSASGTTYEQYF
-,TRBV7-2,-,TRBJ1-5,TGTGCCAGCAGCTTATTTGAGGGGGATCAGCCCCAGCATTTT,CASSLFEGDQPQHF
many,TRBV6-2/TRBV6-3,TRBD1,TRBJ2-5,TGTGCCAGCAGGGACCCTGGACAGGGGCGTCAAGAGACCCAGTACTTC,CASRDPGQGRQETQYF
many,TRBV4-1,-,TRBJ1-2,TGCGCCAGCAGCCAAGAGAGGCAGTTCGGATATGGCTACACCTTC,CASSQERQFGYGYTF
many,TRBV10-3,-,TRBJ2-7,TGTGCCATCAGTGAGCAGATTAGGGACGAGCAGTACTTC,CAISEQIRDEQYF
many,TRBV19,TRBD1,TRBJ2-7,TGTGCCAGTAGTATAGAAACAGGGGTGGTCTACGAGCAGTACTTC,CASSIETGVVYEQYF
-,TRBV7-9,-,TRBJ2-7,TGTGCCAGCAGCCTCATGGAAGAGAACGAGCAGTACTTC,CASSLMEENEQYF
few,TRBV12-3/TRBV12-4,TRBD1,TRBJ1-1,TGTGCCAGCAGTTCCAGGGGGAGTCGGAACACTGAAGCTTTCTTT,CASSSRGSRNTEAFF
many,TRBV18,TRBD1,TRBJ2-5,TGTGCCAGCTCAGGGACAGTACAAGAGACCCAGTACTTC,CASSGTVQETQYF
few,TRBV10-3,-,TRBJ2-3,TGTGCCATCAGTGAGTCCTACCGCACAGATACGCAGTATTTT,CAISESYRTDTQYF